This T cell receptor beta chain was captured by sequencing in a study of PD-1 blockade in classical Hodgkin lymphoma. Regarding the study as a whole: For complete responders, baseline diversity was comparable to that of newly diagnosed patients. Later analyses included only patients treated at least 1 year post-ASCT. Diminished baseline TCR diversity has been reported in newly diagnosed patients relative to healthy donors. Compared with baseline, CD4+ but not CD8+ TCR diversity had risen significantly by C4D1.

The CDR3 has 15 residues. Germline CDR1 and CDR2: LNHDA and SQIVND (reference sequence). V was shortened by 2 bases and J by 5 bases, with 13 bases between the two germline ends. This clone was detected once. Its antigen remains unknown. After autologous stem cell transplantation all patients relapsed, and prior brentuximab vedotin exposure differed between cohorts. The table came from immunoSEQ multiplex PCR; TCRdb's copy has only in-frame clones and leaves some out. The sample lists some 41,000 clones; under 75% were seen once. The sequence derives from a human donor with classical Hodgkin lymphoma. The sample here was peripheral blood mononuclear cells (PBMCs), taken before the second cycle of nivolumab. The chain carries TRBV19 and TRBJ2-1, with a possible D match to TRBD2 (6 bases). CDR3 residues: CASSITSSENNEQFF. CDR3 coding DNA: TGTGCCAGTAGTATAACGTCTAGCGAAAACAATGAGCAGTTCTTC.